This T cell receptor (beta chain) is from a study of cytomegalovirus exposure and HLA in healthy donors. Points from the study as a whole: Per a prior analysis, the majority of TCR beta V segments were productive roughly 87% or roughly 30% of the time.

The primer mix had 60 Vbeta and 13 Jbeta primers. Profiled with immunoSEQ multiplex PCR; TCRdb holds only in-frame clones, not every one. Of about 120,000 clones listed, roughly 82% are singletons. This clone was seen a few times. Antigen unknown. V lost 2 bases and J lost 5, with 15 bases in between. Germline V gene data show CDR1 as MNHEY and CDR2 as SVGAGI. The CDR3 spans 15 residues. The rearrangement joins TRBV6-5 to TRBJ1-2; D not resolved. This TCR was sampled from a human donor in good health. The source material was PBMCs. CDR3 in DNA: TGTGCCAGCAGTTACGCGCGCGAATTAACGTATGGCTACACCTTC. This encodes CASSYARELTYGYTF.